This T cell receptor beta chain is from a study of T cells in Graves' hyperthyroidism and ophthalmopathy. General study findings and limits: Peripheral blood also featured most of the thyroid clonotypes expanded above 0.001. A model built on 13 V-J features separated ophthalmopathy from stable hyperthyroidism.

Reasons for excluding patients were uncontrolled infection, other autoimmune disease, pregnancy or lactation. Germline trimming cut 1 base from V and 11 bases from J; bases unmatched to any gene: 7. This CDR3 comprises 13 residues. CDR1 and CDR2 (germline): LGHDT, YNNKEL (reference sequence). This clonotype was picked up many times. Its antigen is still unknown. There were TCR beta CDR3 regions amplified from RNA transcripts. TCR CDR3 underwent first-round RT-PCR with the HTBI primer set. TCRdb re-called the multiplex PCR reads with MiXCR, one entry per CDR3 protein. The data contain around 600,000 distinct CDR3 sequences, approximately 15% of them singletons.

The sequenced sample was blood. The chain uses TRBV3-1 and TRBJ1-1; 7 bases align to TRBD1. This clonotype originated in a woman aged 18-29 years with Graves' ophthalmopathy. The chain's CDR3 is CASSQAGGREAFF. Here the CDR3 DNA reads TGTGCCAGCAGCCAAGCAGGGGGGAGGGAGGCTTTCTTT.